This T cell receptor beta chain was found in a study of T cells in Graves' hyperthyroidism and ophthalmopathy. It was considered stable Graves' hyperthyroidism when ophthalmopathy did not progress within 18 months. Clinical symptoms, serum thyroxine, TRAb, thyroid ultrasound and orbital computed tomography informed diagnoses. Amplification targeted TCR beta CDR3 regions from RNA transcripts. The HTBI primer set served for first-round RT-PCR of the TCR CDR3. TCRdb ran MiXCR on the multiplex PCR reads and lists one entry per CDR3 protein. This sample has 300,000 to 350,000 distinct CDR3 sequences, with 21% found just once. This TCR came from a woman in her forties or fifties with Graves' hyperthyroidism. Sequences were obtained from blood.

CDR3 nucleotide sequence: TGTGCCAGCATCCCTGGAGGGTTGCACACTGAAGCTTTCTTT. Residues: CASIPGGLHTEAFF. The V gene is TRBV7-9, the J gene TRBJ1-1; no firm D call. V was cut by 7 bases and J by 3 bases, with 15 bases left in between. The CDR3 covers 14 residues. Looked up from germline, CDR1 is SEHNR and CDR2 is FQNEAQ (reference sequence).